These T cell receptor beta chains were read from a single sample in a study of regulatory T cells in long-lasting Graves disease. TCRdb redid the calling of the multiplex PCR reads with MiXCR, one entry per CDR3 protein. The table includes under 800,000 distinct CDR3 sequences, around 17% detected once. The same specimen was also included in a second study, on T cells in Graves' hyperthyroidism and ophthalmopathy.

The sample in question was peripheral blood mononuclear cells (PBMCs), obtained at new diagnosis, from a patient treated with antithyroid drugs. The source of these receptors is a woman aged 25 to 39 with Graves disease. CDR3s include the opening cysteine and the closing phenylalanine or tryptophan.

J: TRBJ1-4; V: TRBV7-9; CDR3: CASSSPKGRDEKLFF
J: TRBJ2-4; V: TRBV7-7; CDR3: CASSFDRDLLAKNIQYF
J: TRBJ1-2; V: TRBV30; CDR3: CAWSVIVGAGVRGYTF
J: TRBJ1-3; V: TRBV3-1; CDR3: CASSPGHSGNTIYF
J: TRBJ2-5; V: TRBV6-5; CDR3: CASSFGVKETQYF
J: TRBJ2-3; V: TRBV27; CDR3: CASSFRRNTDTQYF
J: TRBJ1-1; V: TRBV5-1; CDR3: CASRPGGNTEAFF
J: TRBJ2-7; V: TRBV7-6; CDR3: CASSRRPDYEQYF
J: TRBJ1-1; V: TRBV27; CDR3: CASRDTGKTEAFF
J: TRBJ2-7; V: TRBV7-2; CDR3: CASSLYYNYEQYF
J: TRBJ1-5; V: TRBV30; CDR3: CAWSVLGRGNQPQHF
J: TRBJ2-7; V: TRBV5-1; CDR3: CASSLVSGRTYEQYF
J: TRBJ1-5; V: TRBV5-6; CDR3: CASSLLGQQNQPQHF
J: TRBJ1-4; V: TRBV5-1; CDR3: CASSVGVQGGGEKLFF
J: TRBJ2-5; V: TRBV7-2; CDR3: CASSLEEAPGLAVKETQYF
J: TRBJ2-1; V: TRBV4-1; CDR3: CASSQIGLSYNEQFF
J: TRBJ1-4; V: TRBV28; CDR3: CAAEGQTATNEKLFF
J: TRBJ1-6; V: TRBV2; CDR3: CASGGIRGLDSPLHF
J: TRBJ2-3; V: TRBV2; CDR3: CASARTDTQYF
J: TRBJ2-2; V: TRBV30; CDR3: CAWRTRNTGELFF
J: TRBJ1-2; V: TRBV27; CDR3: CASSLGSGGSNYGYTF
J: TRBJ1-5; V: TRBV6-1; CDR3: CASRQDRGGNQPQHF
J: TRBJ2-7; V: TRBV11-2; CDR3: CASSQSTGSYEQYF
J: TRBJ2-2; V: TRBV12-3/TRBV12-4; CDR3: CASSLEGTNTGELFF
J: TRBJ2-3; V: TRBV20-1; CDR3: CSARIREGTDTQYF
J: TRBJ1-4; V: TRBV7-8; CDR3: CASSLAAGTGNEKLFF
J: TRBJ2-1; V: TRBV24-1; CDR3: CATSDFQDEQFF
J: TRBJ2-3; V: TRBV6-2/TRBV6-3; CDR3: CASSPRGGTSTDTQYF
J: TRBJ2-7; V: TRBV10-3; CDR3: CAISFGTGGYEQYF
J: TRBJ2-5; V: TRBV6-9; CDR3: CANSYGGGAQETQYF
J: TRBJ2-7; V: TRBV3-1; CDR3: CASSLALVGRQYF
J: TRBJ2-7; V: TRBV20-1; CDR3: CSATRDRGINYEQYF
J: TRBJ1-4; V: TRBV19; CDR3: CASRFGTASYSNEKLFF